Shown below are 32 T cell receptor beta chains from a single sample sequenced in a study of CD8+ T cells in alopecia areata. Following extraction, RNA underwent reverse transcription to cDNA, which served as the sequencing template. Data came from immunoSEQ multiplex PCR; TCRdb stores just in-frame clones and leaves some out. This sample has 150,000 to 200,000 clones; about three fifths occur once, and the top ten carry 15% to 20%. Treatment specified: oral pan-JAK inhibitor, 5-10 mg twice daily. The material was CD4+ T cells sorted from blood, obtained between weeks 55 and 65, from a patient treated with tofacitinib. All receptors derive from a human donor with alopecia areata.

This clone was counted a few times. This sequence joins TRBV9 and TRBJ2-1; no clear D. The ends were cut back, 4 bases at V and 6 bases at J, with 14 bases in the middle. The germline gives CDR1 SGDLS, CDR2 YYNGEE. This CDR3 contains 14 residues. The CDR3 nucleotides read TGTGCCAGCAGCCCCGATGTTGAGATCAATGAGCAGTTCTTC. It codes for CASSPDVEINEQFF.

The sample holds a few counts of this clone. The same CDR3 can be traced to other DNA sequences in this sample. V and J are TRBV29-1 and TRBJ1-4, with 7 bases fitting TRBD1. CDR1 and CDR2 (germline): SQVTM, ANQGSEA. This CDR3 has 13 residues. J gave up 3 bases and V 7 bases, and 5 bases lay outside the gene matches. The CDR3 here is CSGSTGPNEKLFF. For the CDR3, the DNA is TGCAGCGGGTCGACAGGGCCTAATGAAAAACTGTTTTTT.

V gene TRBV29-1 combines with J gene TRBJ1-2, with 8 bases matching TRBD1. From germline, CDR1 is SQVTM and CDR2 ANQGSEA. The CDR3 length is 15 residues. V lost 5 bases and J lost 8; bases outside the gene matches: 16. In DNA form, the CDR3 reads TGCAGCGTTAGCCCTCAGGGGGCGCGGTCGGAAGGCTACACCTTC. Residues: CSVSPQGARSEGYTF.

This clone was found a few times. This chain uses TRBV6-5 with TRBJ1-6, with a possible D match to TRBD1 (5 bases). The CDR3 totals 15 residues. Germline V lookup: CDR1 MNHEY, CDR2 SVGAGI. V was cut by 5 bases and J by 7 bases, with 15 bases left in between. The DNA for the CDR3 is TGTGCCAGCAGTCTGCGGGACGGATGGAATTCACCCCTCCACTTT. The encoded protein is CASSLRDGWNSPLHF.

The chain has TRBV7-2 and TRBJ1-5; maybe TRBD1 (5 bases). Per the germline V gene, CDR1 is SGHTA and CDR2 is FQGNSA. The CDR3 consists of 15 residues. Trimming took off 1 base at V and 5 bases at J, with 12 bases between the two ends. Here the CDR3 reads CASSLVSGPHQPQHF. CDR3 coding DNA: TGTGCCAGCAGCTTAGTTTCGGGGCCCCATCAGCCCCAGCATTTT.

The chain employs TRBV29-1 and TRBJ1-1; the match to TRBD1 covers 7 bases. Germline CDR1 and CDR2: SQVTM and ANQGSEA. The V gene end was trimmed by 7 bases and the J gene end by 0 bases; junction bases not matched to a gene: 5. The CDR3 loop spans 13 amino acids. CDR3 protein: CSAATGMNTEAFF. The CDR3 DNA reads TGCAGCGCCGCGACAGGGATGAACACTGAAGCTTTCTTT.

J is TRBJ2-3 and V is TRBV29-1; D is possibly TRBD1 or TRBD2 (5 bases each). The CDR3 is 13 amino acids. Germline assignment: CDR1 SQVTM and CDR2 ANQGSEA. V lost 6 bases and J lost 2, with 12 bases in between. CDR3 bases: TGCAGCGTATCCCGGGACGTCACAGATACGCAGTATTTT. Protein product: CSVSRDVTDTQYF.

The chain recombines TRBV2 with TRBJ1-2, with D uncertain. Trimming shortened V by 7 bases and J by 0 bases, and 9 bases separated the two germline ends. The CDR3 runs 13 residues. The V gene's germline CDR1 is SNHLY and CDR2 FYNNEI. This CDR3 is CASKPGANYGYTF. In DNA form, the CDR3 reads TGTGCCAGCAAGCCGGGAGCTAACTATGGCTACACCTTC.

The chain carries TRBV6-5 and TRBJ2-5; 10 bases match TRBD2. The J segment lost 2 bases and the V segment lost 4 bases, leaving 1 base of the junction unmatched. From germline, CDR1 is MNHEY and CDR2 SVGAGI. The CDR3 is made up of 14 amino acids. The CDR3 nucleotides are TGTGCCAGCAGTTGGACTAGCGGACAAGAGACCCAGTACTTC. Its translation is CASSWTSGQETQYF.

The table lists this clone with many counts. The CDR3, as DNA: TGTGCCAGCAGTGAACTAGAAGAGACCCAGTACTTC. Its translation is CASSELEETQYF. This chain joins TRBV2 and TRBJ2-5; D remains unclear. The CDR3 has 12 residues. Trimming left V 2 bases short and J 3 bases short, with 4 bases between. Germline assignment: CDR1 SNHLY and CDR2 FYNNEI.

This clone occurred a few times. This chain connects TRBV29-1 to TRBJ2-7; 8 bases match TRBD1. The J segment lost 7 bases and the V segment lost 6 bases, leaving 11 bases of the junction unmatched. The CDR3 runs 13 residues. The V gene's germline CDR1 is SQVTM and CDR2 ANQGSEA. CDR3 residues: CSVTGQGSEEQYF. The DNA of the CDR3 is TGCAGCGTGACCGGACAGGGCTCGGAGGAGCAGTACTTC.

J is TRBJ1-2 and V is TRBV20-1, with no clear D. This CDR3 has 10 amino acids. CDR1 and CDR2 from the germline V gene are DFQATT and SNEGSKA (reference sequence). V lost 6 bases to trimming and J lost 7 bases, with 9 bases between them. The CDR3: CSAGSGGYTF. The CDR3 DNA is TGCAGTGCCGGGAGTGGTGGCTACACCTTC.

This clone was detected a few times. The chain has TRBV29-1 and TRBJ1-2; no firm D call. Per germline, CDR1 SQVTM and CDR2 ANQGSEA. The CDR3 consists of 12 residues. V lost 7 bases and J lost 5, with 14 bases in between. This CDR3 is CSGSGSDYGYTF. CDR3 nucleotide sequence: TGCAGCGGTTCGGGATCGGATTATGGCTACACCTTC.

The chain combines TRBV30 with TRBJ1-4; D possibly corresponds to TRBD1 (6 bases). Per germline, CDR1 GTSNPN and CDR2 SVGIG (reference sequence). The length of the CDR3 is 14 residues. Trimming took 0 bases from V and 8 from J, leaving 13 bases between them. CDR3 DNA sequence: TGTGCCTGGAGTGTGAAGGACAGAAGGGAAAAACTGTTTTTT. It specifies CAWSVKDRREKLFF.

The chain links TRBV15 to TRBJ2-5; 14 nucleotides line up with TRBD2. Germline trimming cut 0 bases from V and 5 bases from J; bases unmatched to any gene: 8. Germline CDR1 and CDR2: LNHNV and YYDKDF (reference sequence). The CDR3 is made up of 18 amino acids. CDR3 loop: CATSRDRLAGGRRETQYF. Written as DNA, the CDR3 is TGTGCCACCAGCAGAGATCGACTAGCGGGGGGGCGTCGGGAGACCCAGTACTTC.

V usage is TRBV29-1 and J usage is TRBJ1-1, with 9 bases identical to TRBD1. This CDR3 has 14 amino acids. Per the germline V gene, CDR1 is SQVTM and CDR2 is ANQGSEA. CDR3 loop: CRGTTGGEGTEAFF. The CDR3, as DNA: TGCAGGGGAACAACAGGGGGCGAGGGAACTGAAGCTTTCTTT.

The V and J genes are TRBV15 and TRBJ2-5, with D maybe TRBD1 (6 bases). The J call is uncertain, as TRBJ2-7 better fits the DNA end. Germline CDR1 and CDR2: LNHNV and YYDKDF (reference sequence). The CDR3 extends over 13 amino acids. Here the CDR3 DNA reads TGTGCCACCAGCAGAGATAGGGGGTACGAGCAGTACTTC. Its translation is CATSRDRGYEQYF.

The chain employs TRBV7-2 and TRBJ2-5; the D is unclear. Trimming stripped 5 bases from V and 0 bases from J, with 4 bases between. Germline V gene sequence: CDR1 SGHTA, CDR2 FQGNSA. This CDR3 comprises 12 residues. The CDR3 DNA reads TGTGCCAGCAGCCGTGACCAAGAGACCCAGTACTTC. Translating it yields CASSRDQETQYF.

This clone was counted a few times. The chain carries TRBV9 and TRBJ1-5, with TRBD1 identical over 8 bases. Germline V gives CDR1 SGDLS, CDR2 YYNGEE. V lost 4 bases and J lost 3; bases outside the gene matches: 3. The CDR3 has 14 residues. The CDR3 spells CASSRDRTNQPQHF. The CDR3 DNA is TGTGCCAGCAGCAGGGACAGGACCAATCAGCCCCAGCATTTT.

This clone was seen a few times. Other DNA sequences of this sample code for an identical CDR3. This chain connects TRBV29-1 to TRBJ2-3; D unclear. V dropped 6 bases and J dropped 1 base, with 11 bases sitting between them. The CDR3 extends over 13 amino acids. Looked up from germline, CDR1 is SQVTM and CDR2 is ANQGSEA. This chain's CDR3 is CSVRGRGTDTQYF. The CDR3 nucleotides read TGCAGCGTCCGTGGTCGGGGCACAGATACGCAGTATTTT.

V and J are TRBV30 and TRBJ1-5; D is perhaps TRBD1 (5 bases). Germline CDR1 is GTSNPN and CDR2 is SVGIG (reference sequence). This CDR3 has 13 amino acids. The ends were cut back, 3 bases at V and 5 bases at J, with 11 bases in the middle. CDR3 in DNA: TGTGCCTGGAGCTCAGGGAGAGATCAGCCCCAGCATTTT. It codes for CAWSSGRDQPQHF.

This clone was picked up a small number of times. The chain combines TRBV29-1 with TRBJ1-1, with 8 bases fitting TRBD1. The CDR3 runs to 16 residues. The germline CDR1 and CDR2 sequences are SQVTM and ANQGSEA. V shed 6 bases and J 0 bases; nucleotides not matched to a gene: 12. CDR3 sequence reads: CSVVADRVKMNTEAFF. CDR3 DNA sequence: TGCAGCGTGGTTGCGGACAGGGTGAAGATGAACACTGAAGCTTTCTTT.

The J gene is TRBJ2-7, the V gene TRBV10-3, with TRBD2 matching 7 bases. Germline CDR1 reads ENHRY; CDR2 reads SYGVKD. The CDR3 spans 15 residues. V lost 6 bases and J lost 3; bases outside the gene matches: 11. As DNA, the CDR3 is TGTGCCATCAGCGCAGGGACTAAATCTTTCTACGAGCAGTACTTC. Translating it yields CAISAGTKSFYEQYF.

The J gene is TRBJ2-3, the V gene TRBV30; possible D gene TRBD1, 5 bases. V was cut by 0 bases and J by 0 bases, with 7 bases left in between. The CDR3 has 14 amino acids. Germline V gene lookup returns CDR1 GTSNPN and CDR2 SVGIG (reference sequence). CDR3 nucleotide sequence: TGTGCCTGGAGTGTTTCAGGGAGCACAGATACGCAGTATTTT. Its translation is CAWSVSGSTDTQYF.

The table lists this clone with a few counts. The V and J genes are TRBV5-1 and TRBJ2-5; D may match TRBD1 or TRBD2 (6 bases each). This CDR3 comprises 17 residues. CDR1 SGHRS and CDR2 YFSETQ come from the germline V gene. The ends were cut back, 0 bases at V and 5 bases at J, with 20 bases in the middle. This CDR3 is CASSLAAFGGGGETQYF. The CDR3 region has the DNA TGCGCCAGCAGCTTGGCCGCGTTCGGGGGCGGAGGCGAGACCCAGTACTTC.

This chain connects TRBV7-8 to TRBJ2-1; 9 bases are shared with TRBD1. The CDR3 has 15 residues. Unmatched junction bases numbered 7, after V lost 5 bases and J lost 5 bases. The germline V gene has CDR1 SGHVS and CDR2 FQNEAQ. The CDR3 region is CASSARDRDNNEQFF. The CDR3, as DNA: TGTGCCAGCAGCGCTCGGGACAGGGACAACAATGAGCAGTTCTTC.

This clone was detected a few times. The V gene is TRBV7-2, the J gene TRBJ1-6; D might be TRBD1 (5 bases). From germline, CDR1 is SGHTA and CDR2 FQGNSA. The V end was cut by 5 bases, the J end by 3 bases, with 8 bases between. The length of the CDR3 is 14 residues. The CDR3 DNA reads as TGTGCCAGCAGCCCGGGGGGCTATAATTCACCCCTCCACTTT. Protein sequence: CASSPGGYNSPLHF.

The V gene is TRBV7-8, the J gene TRBJ2-1; D is possibly TRBD2 (7 bases). The V gene lost 3 bases and the J gene lost 8 bases, with 14 bases spanning the gap. The germline V gene has CDR1 SGHVS and CDR2 FQNEAQ. The length of the CDR3 is 14 residues. CDR3 in amino acids: CASSLRGPGDEQFF. Written as DNA, the CDR3 is TGTGCCAGCAGCTTGCGGGGGCCCGGGGATGAGCAGTTCTTC.

The CDR3 DNA reads as TGCAGCGTGGTCCCAAAACTCACAGATACGCAGTATTTT. Protein product: CSVVPKLTDTQYF. V usage is TRBV29-1 and J usage is TRBJ2-3; D is undetermined. The CDR3 contains 13 residues. Germline V gene sequence: CDR1 SQVTM, CDR2 ANQGSEA. The V gene lost 6 bases and the J gene lost 2 bases, with 12 bases spanning the gap.

This clone was seen a handful of times. The rearrangement links TRBV5-6 to TRBJ2-1; the D gene is possibly TRBD2 (5 bases). The CDR3 runs to 16 residues. Germline V gene lookup returns CDR1 SGHDT and CDR2 YYEEEE. V dropped 0 bases and J dropped 3 bases, with 13 bases sitting between them. Here the CDR3 DNA reads TGTGCCAGCAGCTTGGCCGTCAGCGGAGGCTACAATGAGCAGTTCTTC. Translated, it gives CASSLAVSGGYNEQFF.

The chain carries TRBV14 and TRBJ2-4, with TRBD1 matching over 7 bases. Trimming cost V 4 bases and J 13 bases; bases outside gene matches: 13. The CDR3 contains 14 residues. Germline assignment: CDR1 SGHDN and CDR2 FVKESK. CDR3 DNA sequence: TGTGCCAGCAGCCTACAGGGGTTGAGGGGGCCCCAGTACTTC. This translates into CASSLQGLRGPQYF.

The gene calls are TRBV7-3 and TRBJ2-2, with D uncertain. Looked up from germline, CDR1 is SGHTA and CDR2 is FQGTGA. V was clipped by 1 base and J by 2 bases, with 20 bases between them. The CDR3 runs 19 residues. CDR3 residues: CASSLKALQPFPNTGELFF. As DNA, the CDR3 is TGTGCCAGCAGCTTAAAAGCTCTACAGCCTTTTCCCAACACCGGGGAGCTGTTTTTT.